Listed below are T cell receptor beta chains from one sample, sequenced in a study of blood T cell repertoires in COVID-19. The protocol was immunoSEQ multiplex PCR, while the TCRdb copy is restricted to in-frame clones and leaves out a portion. The sample holds hundreds of thousands of clones, 75% to 90% seen once. The sequenced material came from PBMCs or T cells enriched from blood (not recorded which). The receptors were sampled from a man under 40 who had recovered from COVID-19. Each CDR3 is given with its conserved first and last residue. Each record gives: V gene, clone size, D gene, J gene, CDR3 protein, CDR3 DNA. A D gene is named only where the DNA matches it firmly. Some rows mark clone size as missing; the rest say once, few, many or name a class of expanded clone.

v_call: TRBV7-9; clone_size: NA; d_call: NA; j_call: TRBJ1-2; cdr3_aa: CASSLGPRTDSGYTF; cdr3_nt: TGTGCCAGCAGCTTAGGACCAAGGACAGATTCTGGCTACACCTTC
v_call: TRBV10-3; clone_size: NA; d_call: NA; j_call: TRBJ1-5; cdr3_aa: CAIRKGLNQPQHF; cdr3_nt: TGTGCCATCAGGAAGGGACTCAATCAGCCCCAGCATTTT
v_call: TRBV5-1; clone_size: NA; d_call: TRBD1; j_call: TRBJ1-6; cdr3_aa: CASSLASRDSYNSPLHF; cdr3_nt: TGCGCCAGCAGCTTGGCGTCAAGGGACAGTTATAATTCACCCCTCCACTTT
v_call: TRBV7-9; clone_size: NA; d_call: NA; j_call: TRBJ1-1; cdr3_aa: CASSTTQNTEAFF; cdr3_nt: TGTGCCAGCAGTACGACACAGAACACTGAAGCTTTCTTT
v_call: TRBV6-5; clone_size: NA; d_call: NA; j_call: TRBJ2-7; cdr3_aa: CASRSAQGLYERQYF; cdr3_nt: TGTGCCAGCAGATCCGCGCAGGGCCTATACGAGCGGCAGTACTTC
v_call: TRBV12-5; clone_size: NA; d_call: TRBD1; j_call: TRBJ1-1; cdr3_aa: CASGLPLQGHTEAFF; cdr3_nt: TGTGCTAGTGGTTTGCCGTTACAGGGGCACACTGAAGCTTTCTTT
v_call: TRBV7-9; clone_size: few; d_call: NA; j_call: TRBJ2-7; cdr3_aa: CASSLQGGGYEQYF; cdr3_nt: TGTGCCAGCAGCTTACAAGGAGGCGGATACGAGCAGTACTTC
v_call: TRBV7-2; clone_size: NA; d_call: NA; j_call: TRBJ2-6; cdr3_aa: CASSSRSFGANVLTF; cdr3_nt: TGTGCCAGCAGCTCGCGATCCTTCGGGGCCAACGTCCTGACTTTC
v_call: TRBV11-3; clone_size: NA; d_call: NA; j_call: TRBJ2-7; cdr3_aa: CASSQQGYEQYF; cdr3_nt: TGTGCCAGCAGCCAACAGGGCTACGAGCAGTACTTC
v_call: TRBV14; clone_size: once; d_call: TRBD2; j_call: TRBJ2-2; cdr3_aa: CASSQDLLAGVSGELFF; cdr3_nt: TGTGCCAGCAGCCAAGATTTACTAGCGGGAGTGTCCGGGGAGCTGTTTTTT
v_call: TRBV20-1; clone_size: few; d_call: TRBD2; j_call: TRBJ2-2; cdr3_aa: CSASVAGGGTGELFF; cdr3_nt: TGCAGTGCTAGTGTAGCGGGAGGTGGCACCGGGGAGCTGTTTTTT
v_call: TRBV6-5; clone_size: NA; d_call: NA; j_call: TRBJ1-2; cdr3_aa: CASTSAGGLGYGYTF; cdr3_nt: TGTGCCAGCACTTCCGCGGGGGGGCTTGGCTATGGCTACACCTTC
v_call: TRBV27; clone_size: NA; d_call: TRBD2; j_call: TRBJ2-7; cdr3_aa: CASSLVAGRTYEQYF; cdr3_nt: TGTGCCAGCAGTTTGGTAGCGGGGAGGACCTACGAGCAGTACTTC
v_call: TRBV2; clone_size: NA; d_call: NA; j_call: TRBJ2-5; cdr3_aa: CASSEPGDYSQETQYF; cdr3_nt: TGTGCCAGCAGTGAGCCAGGGGACTACTCCCAAGAGACCCAGTACTTC
v_call: TRBV11-2; clone_size: NA; d_call: TRBD1; j_call: TRBJ2-3; cdr3_aa: CASSLMSQGATDTQYF; cdr3_nt: TGTGCCAGCAGCTTAATGAGCCAGGGGGCTACAGATACGCAGTATTTT
v_call: TRBV10-3; clone_size: few; d_call: TRBD1; j_call: TRBJ2-7; cdr3_aa: CAIREGQGIYEQYF; cdr3_nt: TGTGCCATCAGGGAGGGACAGGGGATCTACGAGCAGTACTTC
v_call: TRBV25-1; clone_size: NA; d_call: NA; j_call: TRBJ1-1; cdr3_aa: CASRVGGNTEAFF; cdr3_nt: TGTGCCAGCAGGGTCGGGGGAAACACTGAAGCTTTCTTT
v_call: TRBV2; clone_size: NA; d_call: TRBD1; j_call: TRBJ2-7; cdr3_aa: CATQGTGGDEQYF; cdr3_nt: TGTGCCACACAAGGGACAGGGGGTGACGAGCAGTACTTC
v_call: TRBV28; clone_size: NA; d_call: NA; j_call: TRBJ2-1; cdr3_aa: CASKRKVNEQFF; cdr3_nt: TGTGCCAGCAAGAGAAAAGTCAATGAGCAGTTCTTC
v_call: TRBV30; clone_size: NA; d_call: NA; j_call: TRBJ2-7; cdr3_aa: CAWSVGTNYEQYF; cdr3_nt: TGTGCCTGGAGTGTAGGGACAAACTACGAGCAGTACTTC
v_call: TRBV10-3; clone_size: NA; d_call: NA; j_call: TRBJ1-1; cdr3_aa: CAISDWARTEAFF; cdr3_nt: TGTGCCATCAGTGATTGGGCTCGGACTGAAGCTTTCTTT
v_call: TRBV15; clone_size: NA; d_call: TRBD1; j_call: TRBJ2-1; cdr3_aa: CATLRDSSYNEQFF; cdr3_nt: TGTGCCACCCTCCGGGACAGCTCCTACAATGAGCAGTTCTTC
v_call: TRBV28; clone_size: NA; d_call: NA; j_call: TRBJ2-1; cdr3_aa: CASSGGYGNNEQFF; cdr3_nt: TGTGCCAGCAGCGGAGGGTACGGGAACAATGAGCAGTTCTTC
v_call: TRBV27; clone_size: NA; d_call: NA; j_call: TRBJ2-3; cdr3_aa: CASSLFFSADTQYF; cdr3_nt: TGTGCCAGCAGTTTGTTTTTTAGCGCAGATACGCAGTATTTT
v_call: TRBV6-5; clone_size: NA; d_call: NA; j_call: TRBJ1-3; cdr3_aa: CASRTSGSGNTIYF; cdr3_nt: TGTGCCAGCAGGACCTCAGGCTCTGGAAACACCATATATTTT
v_call: TRBV10-2; clone_size: NA; d_call: TRBD2; j_call: TRBJ2-3; cdr3_aa: CASSEIPVEREADTDTQYF; cdr3_nt: TGCGCCAGCAGTGAGATTCCGGTAGAGCGGGAGGCAGACACAGATACGCAGTATTTT